This T cell receptor beta chain was captured in a study of T cell clones after liver transplantation. Study in general: At least one year of complete immunosuppression withdrawal without enzymes over twice normal defined tolerance.

Only in-frame clones appear in the TCRdb table, and some are missing; sequencing was by immunoSEQ multiplex PCR. The repertoire holds roughly 120,000 clones, about nine tenths seen once, with more than 0.8% in the top ten. In regard to this clone: Its cognate antigen is unknown.

Germline assignment: CDR1 SGHRS and CDR2 YFSETQ. Trimming left V 3 bases short and J 0 bases short, with 8 bases between. The CDR3 has 14 residues. Study results and limitations: Conclusions were preliminary, with small, heterogeneous patient groups.

Material: CD4+ T cells from blood, obtained 12 months after liver transplant. The chain is built from TRBV5-1 and TRBJ2-3, with D unclear. The receptor's source is a human patient who received a liver transplant. T cells may partly derive from the graft donor. CDR3 protein: CASSSRSSTDTQYF. CDR3 bases: TGCGCCAGCAGCTCTAGGAGTAGCACAGATACGCAGTATTTT.